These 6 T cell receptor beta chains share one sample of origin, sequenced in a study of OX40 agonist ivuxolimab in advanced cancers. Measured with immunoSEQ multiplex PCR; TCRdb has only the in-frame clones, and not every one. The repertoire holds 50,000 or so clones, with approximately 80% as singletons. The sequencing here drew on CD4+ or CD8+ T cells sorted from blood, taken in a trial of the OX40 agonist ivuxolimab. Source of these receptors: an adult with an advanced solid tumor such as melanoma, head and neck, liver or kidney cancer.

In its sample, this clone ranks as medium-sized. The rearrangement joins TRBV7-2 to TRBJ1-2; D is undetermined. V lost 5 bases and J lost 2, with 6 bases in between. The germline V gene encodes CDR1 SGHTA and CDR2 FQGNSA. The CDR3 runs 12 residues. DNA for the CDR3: TGTGCCAGCAGCCTTCAAAACTATGGCTACACCTTC. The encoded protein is CASSLQNYGYTF. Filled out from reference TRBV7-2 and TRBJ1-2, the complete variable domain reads GAGVSQSPSNKVTEKGKDVELRCDPISGHTALYWYRQSLGQGLEFLIYFQGNSAPDKSGLPSDRFSAERTGGSVSTLTIQRTQQEDSAVYLCASSLQNYGYTFGSGTRLTVV.

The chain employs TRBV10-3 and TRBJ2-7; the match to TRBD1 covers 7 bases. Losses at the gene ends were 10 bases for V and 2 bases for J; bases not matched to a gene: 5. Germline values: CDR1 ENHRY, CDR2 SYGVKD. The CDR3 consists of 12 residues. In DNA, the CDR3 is TGTGCCACCTGGGACAGCACCTACGAGCAGTACTTC. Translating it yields CATWDSTYEQYF.

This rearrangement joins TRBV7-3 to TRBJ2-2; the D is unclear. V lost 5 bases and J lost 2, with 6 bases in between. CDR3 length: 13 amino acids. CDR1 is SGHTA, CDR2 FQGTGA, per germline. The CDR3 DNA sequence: TGTGCCAGCAGCCCCGATAACACCGGGGAGCTGTTTTTT. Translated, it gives CASSPDNTGELFF.

The CDR3 protein is CASSTGGFGGEQYV. CDR3 DNA: TGTGCCAGCAGCACAGGGGGGTTCGGCGGCGAGCAGTACGTC. This chain connects TRBV28 to TRBJ2-7; 8 bases align to TRBD1. This CDR3 is 14 amino acids long. Germline assignment: CDR1 MDHEN and CDR2 SYDVKM. With 6 bases clipped from V and 6 bases from J, the junction kept 10 bases outside the gene matches.

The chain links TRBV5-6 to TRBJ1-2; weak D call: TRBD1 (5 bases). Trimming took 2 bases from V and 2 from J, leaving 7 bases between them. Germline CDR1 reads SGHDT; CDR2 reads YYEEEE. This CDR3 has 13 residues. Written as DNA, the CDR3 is TGTGCCAGCAGCTTACAGGAGAACTATGGCTACACCTTC. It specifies CASSLQENYGYTF.

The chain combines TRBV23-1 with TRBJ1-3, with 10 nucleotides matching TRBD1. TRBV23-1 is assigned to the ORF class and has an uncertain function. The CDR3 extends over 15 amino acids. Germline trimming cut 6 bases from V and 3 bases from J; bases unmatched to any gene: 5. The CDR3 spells CASSPGTGDGNTIYF. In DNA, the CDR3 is TGCGCCAGCAGCCCCGGGACAGGGGATGGAAACACCATATATTTT.